The 14 T cell receptor beta chains reported below all come from one sample, sequenced in a study of OX40 agonist ivuxolimab in advanced cancers. Libraries were prepared by immunoSEQ multiplex PCR; TCRdb keeps only in-frame clonotypes and omits some of them. The table includes some 140,000 clones, 85% to 95% detected once. The sample was CD4+ or CD8+ T cells sorted from blood, taken in a trial of the OX40 agonist ivuxolimab. The receptor set was obtained from an adult with an advanced solid tumor such as melanoma, head and neck, liver or kidney cancer.

The CDR3 coding sequence is TGTGCCATCAGTGAGTCGGCACATGGACAGGGGATTGCTGAAGCTTTCTTT. Translated, it gives CAISESAHGQGIAEAFF. The chain is built from TRBV10-3 and TRBJ1-1; TRBD1 matches at 9 bases. The CDR3 runs to 17 residues. V was clipped by 0 bases and J by 6 bases; unmatched bases: 11. Germline values: CDR1 ENHRY, CDR2 SYGVKD.

The rearrangement joins TRBV11-3 to TRBJ1-1; D gene unclear. The germline V and J ends were trimmed by 0 bases and 2 bases, with 7 bases remaining between them. Germline lookup yields CDR1 SGHNT and CDR2 YENEEA. CDR3 length: 14 residues. CDR3 DNA: TGTGCCAGCAGCTTAGACAACAGTAACACTGAAGCTTTCTTT. Its translation: CASSLDNSNTEAFF.

The V gene is TRBV4-2, the J gene TRBJ1-2; D not resolved. This CDR3 spans 15 amino acids. The germline gives CDR1 LGHNA, CDR2 YNFKEQ. V was shortened by 0 bases and J by 3 bases, with 11 bases between the two germline ends. CDR3 in amino acids: CASSQDQIWDYGYTF. CDR3 coding DNA: TGTGCCAGCAGCCAAGATCAGATTTGGGACTATGGCTACACCTTC.

A note on this clone: This same CDR3 is encoded by further DNA sequences in the sample. The gene calls are TRBV6-5 and TRBJ1-1; D is uncertain. V lost 2 bases to trimming and J lost 3 bases, with 7 bases between them. The CDR3 runs 13 residues. Germline lookup yields CDR1 MNHEY and CDR2 SVGAGI. CDR3 region: CASSYEGDTEAFF. Written as DNA, the CDR3 is TGTGCCAGCAGTTACGAGGGAGACACTGAAGCTTTCTTT.

The chain couples TRBV2 to TRBJ2-5; weak D call: TRBD1 (5 bases). V was clipped by 7 bases and J by 3 bases, with 6 bases between them. The CDR3 covers 11 residues. Germline V gene sequence: CDR1 SNHLY, CDR2 FYNNEI. CDR3 in DNA: TGTGCCAGCAAAGGGGAAGAGACCCAGTACTTC. The encoded protein is CASKGEETQYF.

V and J are TRBV6-5 and TRBJ2-7; D is unresolved. The CDR3 consists of 14 residues. Trimming shortened V by 4 bases and J by 2 bases, and 12 bases separated the two germline ends. In germline, CDR1 is MNHEY, CDR2 SVGAGI. The CDR3 is CASSLNGRAYEQYF. DNA for the CDR3: TGTGCCAGCAGTTTAAACGGAAGGGCCTACGAGCAGTACTTC.

This clone was detected only once. The V call is TRBV6-6, the J call TRBJ1-5; 7 bases are shared with TRBD1. CDR1 is MNHNY and CDR2 is SVGAGI in the germline V gene (reference sequence). V gave up 6 bases and J gave up 6 bases; unmatched junction bases: 8. CDR3 length equals 14 residues. The CDR3 sequence is CASSHRGETQPQHF. CDR3 nucleotides: TGTGCCAGCAGCCACAGGGGTGAGACTCAGCCCCAGCATTTT.

This chain uses TRBV10-2 with TRBJ1-2; D is perhaps TRBD1 (5 bases). V lost 8 bases, J lost 5 bases, and 9 bases lay in between. The germline CDR1 and CDR2 sequences are WSHSY and SAAADI. The CDR3 has 11 amino acids. CDR3 sequence (DNA): TGCGCCAGCGGGACCCAGTATGGCTACACCTTC. Translation gives CASGTQYGYTF.

The chain couples TRBV6-5 to TRBJ2-1; D unresolved. Germline lookup yields CDR1 MNHEY and CDR2 SVGAGI. CDR3 length: 13 residues. The V and J ends lost 0 bases and 11 bases respectively, with 11 bases between them. The DNA of the CDR3 is TGTGCCAGCAGTTACTCGAAAGGGAATAAGCAGTTCTTC. This sequence encodes CASSYSKGNKQFF.

V gene TRBV28 combines with J gene TRBJ2-6; TRBD1 might be the D (5 bases). With 4 bases removed from V and 0 bases from J, the gap between germline ends came to 7 bases. Per germline, CDR1 MDHEN and CDR2 SYDVKM. There are 15 residues in the CDR3. Here the CDR3 reads CASSSQASGANVLTF. CDR3 DNA sequence: TGTGCCAGCAGTTCACAGGCCTCTGGGGCCAACGTCCTGACTTTC.

This chain joins TRBV29-1 and TRBJ2-7; D tentatively reads TRBD1 or TRBD2 (5 bases each). The germline V and J ends were trimmed by 4 bases and 3 bases, with 19 bases remaining between them. Germline CDR1 is SQVTM and CDR2 is ANQGSEA. The CDR3 contains 15 residues. CDR3 coding DNA: TGCAGCGTTGCACCAACTTCCGGGGCCGTCTACGAGCAGTACTTC. Translating gives CSVAPTSGAVYEQYF.

V gene TRBV28 combines with J gene TRBJ1-1; no clear D gene. Germline lookup yields CDR1 MDHEN and CDR2 SYDVKM. The CDR3 totals 14 residues. Trimming removed 5 bases at V and 3 bases at J, with 13 bases between. For the CDR3, the DNA is TGTGCCAGCAGTCAATCGGCCACAGACACTGAAGCTTTCTTT. Its protein product is CASSQSATDTEAFF.

The V and J genes are TRBV6-6 and TRBJ1-1, with D possibly TRBD1 on 5 matching bases. The V and J ends lost 2 bases and 4 bases respectively, with 11 bases between them. Germline CDR1 is MNHNY and CDR2 is SVGAGI (reference sequence). This CDR3 has 14 amino acids. CDR3 in amino acids: CASSYGGSVTEAFF. For the CDR3, the DNA is TGTGCCAGCAGTTACGGGGGATCGGTCACTGAAGCTTTCTTT.

This clone was seen more than once but under ten times. The chain has TRBV12-5 and TRBJ2-3; 8 nucleotides line up with TRBD2. Per the germline V gene, CDR1 is LGHNT and CDR2 is FRNRAP. V lost 6 bases to trimming and J lost 2 bases; unmatched junction nucleotides: 10. The CDR3 runs 16 residues. CDR3 DNA: TGTGCTAGTGGCCCCTACACTAGCGGCCTCACAGATACGCAGTATTTT. Protein sequence: CASGPYTSGLTDTQYF.